Sequencing of this T cell receptor (beta chain) was carried out in a study of response to subunit inactivated influenza vaccine. This CDR3 is built from 14 residues. Germline trimming cut 6 bases from V and 7 bases from J; bases unmatched to any gene: 9. Looked up from germline, CDR1 is MDHEN and CDR2 is SYDVKM. Study findings and constraints: The authors put forward the suggestion that each seasonal influenza vaccination may bring in only a limited number of new T cells.

This clonotype was seen a few times. Its antigen is unknown. TCRdb reanalysed the RT-PCR reads using MiXCR and keeps one entry per CDR3 protein. This sample has around 580,000 distinct CDR3 sequences, with over 9.5% found just once. The chain couples TRBV28 to TRBJ1-5, with 7 positions matching TRBD1. The material was PBMCs from blood, obtained on the day of vaccination. The TCR sequence derives from a man aged 45-65 years who received an inactivated influenza vaccine. The CDR3 sequence is CASRGPGGRQPQHF. The CDR3 DNA sequence: TGTGCCAGCAGAGGGCCAGGGGGGCGGCAGCCCCAGCATTTT. Full variable domain (missing parts from reference TRBV28 and TRBJ1-5): DVKVTQSSRYLVKRTGEKVFLECVQDMDHENMFWYRQDPGLGLRLIYFSYDVKMKEKGDIPEGYSVSREKKERFSLILESASTNQTSMYLCASRGPGGRQPQHFGDGTRLSIL.